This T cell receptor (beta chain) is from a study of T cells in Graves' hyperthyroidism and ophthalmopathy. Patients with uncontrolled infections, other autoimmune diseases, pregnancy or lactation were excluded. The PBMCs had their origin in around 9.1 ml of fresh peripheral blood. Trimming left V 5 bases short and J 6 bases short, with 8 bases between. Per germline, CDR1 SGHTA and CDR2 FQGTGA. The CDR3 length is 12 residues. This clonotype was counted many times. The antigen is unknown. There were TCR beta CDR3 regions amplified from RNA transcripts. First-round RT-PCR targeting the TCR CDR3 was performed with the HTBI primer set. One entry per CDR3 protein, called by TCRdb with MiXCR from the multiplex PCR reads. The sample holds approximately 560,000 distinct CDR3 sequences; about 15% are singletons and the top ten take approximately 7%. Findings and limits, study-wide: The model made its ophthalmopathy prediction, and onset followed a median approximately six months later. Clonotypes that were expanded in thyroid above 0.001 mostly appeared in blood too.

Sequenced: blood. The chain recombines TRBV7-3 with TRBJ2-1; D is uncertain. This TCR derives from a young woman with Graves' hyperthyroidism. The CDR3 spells CASSDSGNEQFF. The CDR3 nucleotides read TGTGCCAGCAGCGACTCCGGCAATGAGCAGTTCTTC.